This T cell receptor beta chain was identified in a study of blood T cell repertoires in COVID-19. V shed 8 bases, J shed 1 base, and the junction held 4 bases outside the gene matches. Germline CDR1 reads MDHEN; CDR2 reads SYDVKM. There are 13 residues in the CDR3. This clone was recorded only once. Sequenced by immunoSEQ multiplex PCR; TCRdb stores in-frame clones only, minus some. This sample yields 39,000 or so clones, of which 81% are seen a single time; 30% to 40% belongs to the top ten. The gene calls are TRBV28 and TRBJ1-1, with TRBD1 identical over 7 bases. The receptor was derived from a man aged 35 to 55 with active or convalescent COVID-19. Material for sequencing was peripheral blood. The CDR3: CASGGQANTEAFF. The DNA of the CDR3 is TGTGCCAGCGGAGGACAGGCGAACACTGAAGCTTTCTTT.